This passage covers 21 T cell receptor beta chains from one sample sequenced in a study of T cells in Graves' hyperthyroidism and ophthalmopathy. Researchers took RNA transcripts and amplified the TCR beta CDR3 regions from them. A first-round RT-PCR of the TCR CDR3 used the HTBI primer set. TCRdb processed the multiplex PCR reads anew with MiXCR; each CDR3 protein has one entry. This sample has about 250,000 distinct CDR3 sequences, with approximately 23% found just once. The source material was blood. The receptors here all came from a woman aged 40 to 50 with Graves' ophthalmopathy.

This clonotype showed up many times. The V and J genes are TRBV7-8 and TRBJ1-3; 7 positions match TRBD1. Germline CDR1 and CDR2: SGHVS and FQNEAQ. V was pared by 5 bases and J by 4 bases, with 14 bases of the junction left unmatched. CDR3 length: 17 residues. Written as DNA, the CDR3 is TGTGCCAGCAGCCCCGATTCGGGGACAGTACTAGGAAACACCATATATTTT. This sequence encodes CASSPDSGTVLGNTIYF.

This clonotype was found many times. V usage is TRBV20-1 and J usage is TRBJ1-5; 9 bases map to TRBD1. The CDR3 is 15 amino acids. V trimming: 4 bases; J trimming: 3 bases; junction bases outside the gene matches: 7. The germline CDR1 and CDR2 sequences are DFQATT and SNEGSKA (reference sequence). In DNA form, the CDR3 reads TGCAGTGCTAAACCGGGGACAGGGTACAATCAGCCCCAGCATTTT. It codes for CSAKPGTGYNQPQHF.

The table lists this clonotype with many counts. The CDR3 DNA reads as TGCGCCAGCAGCCCTCTAGGTAACATTCAGTACTTC. It specifies CASSPLGNIQYF. The chain combines TRBV5-1 with TRBJ2-4; no clear D. The germline CDR1 and CDR2 sequences are SGHRS and YFSETQ. V was trimmed by 4 bases and J by 7 bases, leaving 9 bases between them. The CDR3 totals 12 residues.

This clonotype was counted ten times or more. The CDR3 loop is CATSDWGRTNTGELFF. The CDR3 DNA follows: TGTGCCACCAGTGATTGGGGGAGGACGAACACCGGGGAGCTGTTTTTT. This chain links TRBV24-1 with TRBJ2-2, with a tentative D call TRBD2 (6 bases). This CDR3 has 16 amino acids. Trimming pared 2 bases from V and 0 bases from J, leaving 9 bases between. In germline, CDR1 is KGHDR, CDR2 SFDVKD.

The V and J genes are TRBV10-3 and TRBJ2-7; D is unclear. CDR1 ENHRY and CDR2 SYGVKD come from the germline V gene. The CDR3 has 12 amino acids. The ends were cut back, 5 bases at V and 0 bases at J, with 5 bases in the middle. This CDR3 reads CAISQSSYEQYF. In nucleotides, the CDR3 is TGTGCCATCAGTCAGAGCTCCTACGAGCAGTACTTC.

This clonotype was seen at least ten times. V is TRBV12-3 or TRBV12-4 and J is TRBJ2-7; 8 bases are a match to TRBD2. The CDR3 has 16 residues. After removal of 6 bases from V and 3 bases from J, the junction contained 13 bases not matched to a gene. CDR3 nucleotide sequence: TGTGCCAGCAGCGTTCATGTTGGGACTAGTGGCTACGAGCAGTACTTC. Translating it yields CASSVHVGTSGYEQYF.

V gene TRBV6-1 combines with J gene TRBJ1-5, with 7 bases matching TRBD1. Germline V lookup: CDR1 MNHNS, CDR2 SASEGT. There are 15 residues in the CDR3. J lost 2 bases, V lost 6 bases, and 7 bases had no gene match. The DNA for the CDR3 is TGTGCCAGCAGAAATCGGGACAGCGGCAATCAGCCCCAGCATTTT. Translated, it gives CASRNRDSGNQPQHF.

This clonotype was observed many times. This chain connects TRBV24-1 to TRBJ1-5, with D unresolved. Trimming left V 4 bases short and J 9 bases short, with 9 bases between. In germline, CDR1 is KGHDR, CDR2 SFDVKD. There are 12 residues in the CDR3. CDR3 sequence reads: CATSDRPGPQHF. For the CDR3, the DNA is TGTGCCACCAGTGACCGTCCTGGGCCCCAGCATTTT.

This clonotype was picked up many times. The chain employs TRBV6-5 and TRBJ2-7; the D gene is possibly TRBD2 (6 bases). The CDR3 has 14 residues. Trimming left V 6 bases short and J 3 bases short, with 15 bases between. In germline, CDR1 is MNHEY, CDR2 SVGAGI. The CDR3 DNA sequence: TGTGCCAGCAGGAGGGGACTGGTGGACTACGAGCAGTACTTC. Translated: CASRRGLVDYEQYF.

This clonotype was observed many times. A much more abundant neighbour one base away suggests this may be a read error. V and J are TRBV24-1 and TRBJ2-7; D unresolved. The ends were cut back, 7 bases at V and 3 bases at J, with 6 bases in the middle. Germline loops: CDR1 KGHDR, CDR2 SFDVKD. The CDR3 is 11 residues long. The CDR3 region has the DNA TGTGCCACCAGAGACTGCTACGAGCAGTACTTC. Its translation: CATRDCYEQYF.

The chain joins TRBV18 to TRBJ2-4, with unresolved D. V gave up 2 bases and J gave up 0 bases, with 5 bases separating them. The CDR3 covers 14 residues. Germline V CDR1 and CDR2: KGHSH, LQKENI. CDR3 region: CASSPLGAKNIQYF. CDR3 sequence (DNA): TGTGCCAGCTCACCATTGGGAGCCAAAAACATTCAGTACTTC.

Details on this clonotype: This may be a read error, as it is one base from a much larger clone. This rearrangement joins TRBV10-2 to TRBJ2-7, with D possibly being TRBD2 (5 bases). The CDR3 spans 15 residues. Germline values: CDR1 WSHSY, CDR2 SAAADI. CDR3 DNA: TGCGCCAGCGGTGAGTCGAGCGCCGGGAACTACGAGCAGTACTTC. The encoded protein is CASGESSAGNYEQYF.

V usage is TRBV20-1 and J usage is TRBJ2-7, with D perhaps matching TRBD2 (6 bases). V was clipped by 6 bases and J by 7 bases, with 19 bases between them. Germline V gene lookup returns CDR1 DFQATT and CDR2 SNEGSKA (reference sequence). This CDR3 has 13 residues. The CDR3 bases are TGCAGTGCACCGGGACCCGGGGGAGGAGAGCAGTACTTC. This translates into CSAPGPGGGEQYF.

The chain has TRBV30 and TRBJ2-7, with TRBD1 matching 7 bases. Germline V CDR1 and CDR2: GTSNPN, SVGIG (reference sequence). After removal of 0 bases from V and 2 bases from J, the junction contained 4 bases not matched to a gene. This CDR3 has 14 residues. The CDR3 loop is CAWSVQGITYEQYF. DNA of the CDR3: TGTGCCTGGAGTGTACAGGGGATAACCTACGAGCAGTACTTC.

This clonotype occurred many times. CDR3: CAEQGRTGELFF. Written as DNA, the CDR3 is TGTGCCGAACAGGGACGAACCGGGGAGCTGTTTTTT. This sequence joins TRBV28 and TRBJ2-2, with a possible D match to TRBD1 (6 bases). The CDR3 is 12 residues long. The V gene lost 11 bases and the J gene lost 5 bases, with 12 bases spanning the gap. Germline loops: CDR1 MDHEN, CDR2 SYDVKM.

This clonotype was seen more than once but under ten times. The genes are TRBV27 and TRBJ1-2, with TRBD1 matching over 8 bases. After removal of 3 bases from V and 8 bases from J, the junction contained 8 bases not matched to a gene. The CDR3 has 14 amino acids. Germline-derived CDR1 and CDR2 are MNHEY and SMNVEV (reference sequence). In DNA, the CDR3 is TGTGCCAGCAGTTTTAGTGGACAGGGCGGCGGCTACACCTTC. This codes for CASSFSGQGGGYTF.

The chain couples TRBV11-2 to TRBJ1-1, with a weak D call TRBD1 (5 bases). This CDR3 contains 17 residues. CDR1 is SGHAT and CDR2 is FQNNGV in the germline V gene. Trimming cost V 1 base and J 3 bases, with 18 bases left between them. CDR3 residues: CASSLGSWEGPDTEAFF. Written as DNA, the CDR3 is TGTGCCAGCAGCTTAGGGTCTTGGGAGGGGCCGGACACTGAAGCTTTCTTT.

This clonotype was observed many times. The chain recombines TRBV6-1 with TRBJ2-3; D is unresolved. CDR3 length equals 12 residues. V was clipped by 2 bases and J by 3 bases, with 3 bases between them. Germline V gives CDR1 MNHNS, CDR2 SASEGT. This CDR3 is CASSELTDTQYF. CDR3 bases: TGTGCCAGCAGTGAACTGACAGATACGCAGTATTTT.

This clonotype was observed at least ten times. J is TRBJ2-2 and V is TRBV25-1; D is possibly TRBD2 (5 bases). This CDR3 spans 20 amino acids. Germline V gene lookup returns CDR1 MGHDK and CDR2 SYGVNS. V gave up 5 bases and J gave up 0 bases, with 25 bases separating them. The CDR3 nucleotides are TGTGCCAGCAGTCCCTTTGGGTCAGCGGTGGATTTCGCGAACACCGGGGAGCTGTTTTTT. Translation: CASSPFGSAVDFANTGELFF.

This clonotype was seen repeatedly, ten times or more. V usage is TRBV28 and J usage is TRBJ2-7, with D perhaps TRBD2 (6 bases). Trimming removed 4 bases at V and 3 bases at J, with 13 bases between. The germline V gene encodes CDR1 MDHEN and CDR2 SYDVKM. This CDR3 has 14 amino acids. The DNA of the CDR3 is TGTGCCAGCAGTTCGGGGGAGGTACTCTACGAGCAGTACTTC. Translation: CASSSGEVLYEQYF.

Many counts were recorded for this clonotype. The chain recombines TRBV7-2 with TRBJ2-2; D ambiguous. The germline CDR1 and CDR2 sequences are SGHTA and FQGNSA. The CDR3 is made up of 14 amino acids. Trimming cost V 5 bases and J 0 bases, with 7 bases left between them. The CDR3 protein is CASSPPANTGELFF. The CDR3 region has the DNA TGTGCCAGCAGCCCCCCGGCGAACACCGGGGAGCTGTTTTTT.